A selection of T cell receptor beta chains follows, all from one sample in a study of beta chain features in type 1 diabetes. TCRdb keeps only in-frame clones here, not all; method: immunoSEQ multiplex PCR. Of 300,000 to 400,000 clones in the sample, 7% to 9% were seen once. The specimen was central memory CD4+ T cells from blood. The receptors here all came from a woman between 18 and 29 years old in good health. The CDR3 runs from the conserved cysteine through the conserved F or W. A D gene is named only where the DNA matches it firmly. Not all rows give a size; the values are once, few, many and, for expanded clones, a class.

14 - - TRBJ1-2 TRBV7-9 CASSPFALGDGYTF TGTGCCAGCAGCCCCTTTGCGTTGGGGGACGGCTACACCTTC
15 TRBD2 - TRBJ2-7 TRBV29-1 CSVDGSSAGGVEQYF TGCAGCGTTGACGGTTCGTCAGCGGGAGGAGTCGAGCAGTACTTC
14 TRBD2 - TRBJ2-2 TRBV5-1 CASAAGVRTGELFF TGCGCCAGCGCGGCGGGAGTTAGAACCGGGGAGCTGTTTTTT
14 - few TRBJ2-1 TRBV19 CASSSNQDYNEQFF TGTGCCAGTAGTTCCAACCAAGACTACAATGAGCAGTTCTTC
14 - few TRBJ2-5 TRBV2 CASSVGPEQETQYF TGTGCCAGCAGTGTAGGTCCAGAGCAAGAGACCCAGTACTTC
14 TRBD2 few TRBJ2-7 TRBV28 CASSFSGKFLEQYF TGTGCCAGCAGTTTTAGCGGGAAGTTCCTCGAGCAGTACTTC
14 TRBD1 few TRBJ1-3 TRBV2 CASSRDRAGNTIYF TGTGCCAGCAGTAGGGACAGAGCTGGAAACACCATATATTTT
14 - many TRBJ2-1 TRBV7-8 CASSFTEMTNEQFF TGTGCCAGCAGCTTCACAGAGATGACCAATGAGCAGTTCTTC
15 TRBD1 - TRBJ1-5 TRBV19 CASSIRTGLYQPQHF TGTGCCAGTAGTATTAGGACAGGATTATATCAGCCCCAGCATTTT
15 TRBD1 few TRBJ2-5 TRBV6-1 CASSTTGGDRETQYF TGTGCCAGCAGTACGACAGGGGGAGATCGGGAGACCCAGTACTTC
15 TRBD2 many TRBJ2-3 TRBV25-1 CASRRGSGRTDTQYF TGTGCCAGCAGGAGAGGTAGCGGGAGGACTGATACGCAGTATTTT
13 - few TRBJ2-5 TRBV19 CASNNPNWETQYF TGTGCCAGTAACAACCCGAATTGGGAGACCCAGTACTTC
14 TRBD1 - TRBJ1-2 TRBV27 CASSFSRGFYGYTF TGTGCCAGCAGTTTCAGCAGGGGGTTCTATGGCTACACCTTC
14 TRBD1 - TRBJ1-1 TRBV5-1 CASSQGQLNTEAFF TGCGCCAGCAGCCAGGGACAGTTAAACACTGAAGCTTTCTTT
15 - many TRBJ2-1 TRBV27 CASSLNPASATEQFF TGTGCCAGCAGTTTAAACCCCGCTAGCGCGACTGAGCAGTTCTTC
15 TRBD2 many TRBJ2-7 TRBV28 CASREGLAGVYEQYF TGTGCCAGCAGAGAGGGACTAGCGGGAGTCTACGAGCAGTACTTC
13 - - TRBJ1-5 TRBV7-2 CASSLDFNQPQHF TGTGCCAGCAGCTTAGATTTCAATCAGCCCCAGCATTTT
14 - few TRBJ2-7 TRBV10-3 CAISEGGHNHEQYF TGTGCCATCAGTGAGGGGGGACATAACCACGAGCAGTACTTC
17 - - TRBJ2-1 TRBV12-2 CASRMTCARTTPNEQFF TGTGCAAGTCGCATGACGTGTGCGCGGACCACACCGAATGAGCAGTTCTTC
15 TRBD2 few TRBJ2-7 TRBV4-1 CASSQPTSGKYEQYF TGCGCCAGCAGCCAACCGACTAGCGGGAAATACGAGCAGTACTTC
13 - few TRBJ2-1 TRBV7-2 CASSLEIAREQFF TGTGCCAGCAGCTTAGAGATCGCGCGTGAGCAGTTCTTC
15 - few TRBJ2-2 TRBV6-6 CASSYPQGWAGELFF TGTGCCAGCAGCTACCCACAGGGCTGGGCCGGGGAGCTGTTTTTT
14 - few TRBJ2-1 TRBV5-6 CASSPWTDYNEQFF TGTGCCAGCAGCCCTTGGACAGACTACAATGAGCAGTTCTTC
13 - few TRBJ1-4 TRBV13 CASSLEPLEKLFF TGTGCCAGCAGCTTAGAGCCTTTGGAAAAACTGTTTTTT
15 - many TRBJ2-5 TRBV14 CASSQGGSRLETQYF TGTGCCAGCAGCCAAGGAGGTTCTCGTCTAGAGACCCAGTACTTC
14 TRBD1 few TRBJ1-2 TRBV19 CASSFRDRAGGYTF TGTGCCAGTAGTTTCAGAGACAGGGCTGGCGGCTACACCTTC
15 TRBD2 many TRBJ2-5 TRBV13 CASSRGLAYGETQYF TGTGCCAGCAGCCGGGGACTAGCGTACGGGGAGACCCAGTACTTC
11 - - TRBJ2-5 TRBV29-1 CSVVRGETQYF TGCAGCGTTGTTAGGGGCGAGACCCAGTACTTC
13 - - TRBJ2-7 TRBV6-5 CASSNGPSYEQYF TGTGCCAGCAGTAATGGACCTTCCTACGAGCAGTACTTC
14 - many TRBJ2-3 TRBV2 CASSDYGGVDTQYF TGTGCCAGCAGTGACTACGGAGGGGTAGATACGCAGTATTTT
15 TRBD2 few TRBJ2-1 TRBV9 CASSTGLAAYNEQFF TGTGCCAGCAGCACGGGACTAGCGGCATACAATGAGCAGTTCTTC
17 TRBD2 - TRBJ2-2 TRBV5-8 CASSLGIRGRNTGELFF TGTGCCAGCAGCTTAGGTATCCGCGGGAGGAACACCGGGGAGCTGTTTTTT
14 - many TRBJ1-5 TRBV7-2 CASSPGPSNQPQHF TGTGCCAGCAGCCCCGGACCGAGCAATCAGCCCCAGCATTTT
14 - many TRBJ2-2 TRBV7-2 CASSSALVAGELFF TGTGCCAGCAGCTCCGCCCTAGTCGCCGGGGAGCTGTTTTTT
13 TRBD1 many TRBJ2-7 TRBV6-6 CASRKDRLGEQYF TGTGCCAGCAGGAAGGACAGGTTGGGCGAGCAGTACTTC
16 TRBD2 - TRBJ2-7 TRBV7-6 CASSLRLAGSSYEQYF TGTGCCAGCAGCTTAAGACTAGCGGGGAGCTCCTACGAGCAGTACTTC
15 - - TRBJ2-2 TRBV7-3 CASSPGAVIGGELFF TGTGCCAGCAGCCCCGGGGCAGTGATTGGAGGGGAGCTGTTTTTT
14 - - TRBJ2-7 TRBV7-2 CASSLGPTSYEQYF TGTGCCAGCAGCTTAGGACCAACCTCCTACGAGCAGTACTTC
15 - - TRBJ1-1 TRBV28 CASSLNTGVNTEAFF TGTGCCAGCAGTTTAAATACAGGCGTGAACACTGAAGCTTTCTTT
12 - few TRBJ1-5 TRBV2 CASRRTADAQHF TGTGCCAGCAGACGGACAGCCGACGCCCAGCATTTT
18 - - TRBJ2-5 TRBV27 CASSYTGGLGLAQETQYF TGTGCCAGCAGTTATACAGGGGGACTGGGACTAGCTCAAGAGACCCAGTACTTC
15 - few TRBJ2-3 TRBV9 CASSVVGAMADTQYF TGTGCCAGCAGCGTAGTCGGCGCCATGGCAGATACGCAGTATTTT
14 TRBD2 few TRBJ2-1 TRBV5-1 CASSDPLAGVSQFF TGCGCCAGCAGCGATCCTCTAGCGGGAGTTTCCCAGTTCTTC
13 - few TRBJ2-5 TRBV4-2 CASSQDSRETQYF TGTGCCAGCAGCCAAGATTCGAGAGAGACCCAGTACTTC
18 TRBD2 - TRBJ2-4 TRBV7-9 CASSFPGLAGVAKNIQYF TGTGCCAGCAGCTTCCCGGGACTAGCGGGTGTAGCCAAAAACATTCAGTACTTC
16 - - TRBJ1-4 TRBV9 CASSGDDRAGREKLFF TGTGCCAGCAGCGGGGACGATAGGGCGGGGCGAGAAAAACTGTTTTTT
12 - few TRBJ1-2 TRBV5-1 CASSQDNYGYTF TGCGCCAGCAGCCAGGATAACTATGGCTACACCTTC